Listed here are 29 T cell receptor beta chains from one sample, sequenced in a study of shared clonotypes between healthy human individuals (TCRdb year 2020). Libraries came from the immunoSEQ multiplex PCR assay. TCRdb stores this immuneACCESS table with in-frame sequences only. Part of the clones is absent; in the studies checked, under half of the shortfall reflects unresolved V genes, and no reason is known for the rest. The sample data list about 1.5 million clones, and approximately 98% of these were observed just once. About 0.45% of the sample is in the top ten clones. The sequenced sample was naive CD4+ T cells sorted from blood. This sample's cell subset or site label indicates: CD45RA+ positively selected. Every receptor here comes from a man aged 25-40 years in good health.

The sample holds one count of this clone. The same CDR3 arises from other DNA sequences in this sample as well. This chain connects TRBV5-1 to TRBJ1-5; possible D gene TRBD1, 5 bases. Germline V CDR1 and CDR2: SGHRS, YFSETQ. The CDR3 contains 13 residues. V lost 0 bases and J lost 6, with 7 bases in between. The CDR3 sequence is CASSLEGSQPQHF. The DNA for the CDR3 is TGCGCCAGCAGCTTGGAGGGGTCTCAGCCCCAGCATTTT.

The rearrangement links TRBV5-8 to TRBJ2-7; 12 bases are a match to TRBD2. The ends lost 2 bases at V and 5 bases at J; junction bases unmatched: 2. The CDR3 has 14 amino acids. The germline V gene encodes CDR1 SGHTS and CDR2 YDEGEE. This CDR3 is CASSLRLAGDEQYF. CDR3 coding DNA: TGTGCCAGCAGCTTAAGACTAGCGGGAGACGAGCAGTACTTC.

The chain joins TRBV7-6 to TRBJ2-3; 7 bases map to TRBD2. CDR3 length: 16 residues. J gave up 0 bases and V 5 bases, and 8 bases lay outside the gene matches. The germline V gene encodes CDR1 SGHVS and CDR2 FNYEAQ. The CDR3 region is CASSPQVSGSTDTQYF. CDR3 DNA sequence: TGTGCCAGCAGCCCTCAAGTTAGCGGGAGCACAGATACGCAGTATTTT.

This clone occurred once. V is TRBV9 and J is TRBJ2-1; 11 nucleotides match TRBD2. The CDR3 extends over 14 amino acids. The J segment lost 12 bases and the V segment lost 0 bases, leaving 5 bases of the junction unmatched. Germline CDR1 and CDR2: SGDLS and YYNGEE. The CDR3 nucleotides read TGTGCCAGCAGCGTAGAACTAGCGGGAGTGGGGCAGTTCTTC. Residues: CASSVELAGVGQFF.

The chain joins TRBV5-6 to TRBJ2-7; 10 nucleotides line up with TRBD1. After removal of 3 bases from V and 0 bases from J, the junction contained 9 bases not matched to a gene. This CDR3 spans 17 amino acids. Germline V gives CDR1 SGHDT, CDR2 YYEEEE. The CDR3 protein is CASSSYLWTGGSYEQYF. In DNA form, the CDR3 reads TGTGCCAGCAGCTCCTACCTTTGGACAGGGGGCTCCTACGAGCAGTACTTC.

This clone was recorded once. The genes are TRBV4-1 and TRBJ2-1; 10 bases map to TRBD2. The germline gives CDR1 MGHRA, CDR2 YSYEKL. V lost 1 base to trimming and J lost 3 bases; unmatched junction nucleotides: 6. There are 17 residues in the CDR3. CDR3 coding DNA: TGCGCCAGCAGCCAAGGCAAACTAGCGGGACTCTACAATGAGCAGTTCTTC. It is translated as CASSQGKLAGLYNEQFF.

This chain joins TRBV2 and TRBJ2-7, with D tentatively TRBD1 or TRBD2 (6 bases each). V was pared by 6 bases and J by 7 bases, with 28 bases between. This CDR3 has 17 residues. The germline V gene has CDR1 SNHLY and CDR2 FYNNEI. This CDR3 reads CASRQKQGSGSDPEQYF. As DNA, the CDR3 is TGTGCCAGCAGACAAAAACAGGGTAGCGGCTCAGATCCGGAGCAGTACTTC. The whole variable domain, filled in from reference TRBV2 and TRBJ2-7, reads EPEVTQTPSHQVTQMGQEVILRCVPISNHLYFYWYRQILGQKVEFLVSFYNNEISEKSEIFDDQFSVERPDGSNFTLKIRSTKLEDSAMYFCASRQKQGSGSDPEQYFGPGTRLTVT.

This sequence joins TRBV5-4 and TRBJ2-3; 10 nucleotides match TRBD2. Trimming at V came to 1 base and at J to 4 bases, leaving 3 bases not matched to a gene. The CDR3 extends over 15 amino acids. Germline CDR1 is SGHNT and CDR2 is YYREEE (reference sequence). The CDR3 region is CASSLPSGSADTQYF. The DNA of the CDR3 is TGTGCCAGCAGCTTGCCTAGCGGGAGTGCAGATACGCAGTATTTT. The whole variable domain, filled in from reference TRBV5-4 and TRBJ2-3, reads ETGVTQSPTHLIKTRGQQVTLRCSSQSGHNTVSWYQQALGQGPQFIFQYYREEENGRGNFPPRFSGLQFPNYSSELNVNALELDDSALYLCASSLPSGSADTQYFGPGTRLTVL.

This chain joins TRBV5-6 and TRBJ2-7; D remains unclear. Germline values: CDR1 SGHDT, CDR2 YYEEEE. The V gene lost 0 bases and the J gene lost 3 bases, with 13 bases spanning the gap. The CDR3 has 15 amino acids. DNA for the CDR3: TGTGCCAGCAGCTTGGCAGGCCTGAAGATCTACGAGCAGTACTTC. It encodes CASSLAGLKIYEQYF.

This chain links TRBV7-9 with TRBJ1-1; D may be TRBD1 (5 bases). This CDR3 has 17 amino acids. The V gene lost 3 bases and the J gene lost 5 bases, with 22 bases spanning the gap. CDR1 and CDR2 from the germline V gene are SEHNR and FQNEAQ (reference sequence). CDR3 coding DNA: TGTGCCAGCAGCTTCCGGAATATAGGAAGGGGAGCAACTGAAGCTTTCTTT. Translation: CASSFRNIGRGATEAFF.

V gene TRBV6-5 combines with J gene TRBJ1-3, with TRBD1 identical over 7 bases. CDR3 length: 14 residues. The V gene's germline CDR1 is MNHEY and CDR2 SVGAGI. V was pared by 6 bases and J by 3 bases, with 5 bases of the junction left unmatched. CDR3 sequence reads: CASRPTGFGNTIYF. For the CDR3, the DNA is TGTGCCAGCAGACCGACAGGGTTTGGAAACACCATATATTTT.

CDR3 residues: CASSLWGLSQPQHF. CDR3 DNA sequence: TGTGCCAGCAGCTTATGGGGGTTGAGTCAGCCCCAGCATTTT. The chain recombines TRBV7-2 with TRBJ1-5, with D possibly matching TRBD1 (5 bases). This CDR3 is 14 amino acids long. The V gene lost 2 bases and the J gene lost 6 bases, with 11 bases spanning the gap. Germline CDR1 reads SGHTA; CDR2 reads FQGNSA.

The chain has TRBV29-1 and TRBJ2-5; a possible D gene is TRBD1 (6 bases). Trimming took off 7 bases at V and 3 bases at J, with 15 bases between the two ends. The CDR3 extends over 13 amino acids. Germline loops: CDR1 SQVTM, CDR2 ANQGSEA. The CDR3 region has the DNA TGCAGCGCCTCGCGCCACAGGGAAGAGACCCAGTACTTC. Translating gives CSASRHREETQYF.

This rearrangement joins TRBV6-5 to TRBJ2-4, with 11 positions matching TRBD2. Germline-derived CDR1 and CDR2 are MNHEY and SVGAGI. J lost 9 bases, V lost 9 bases, and 4 bases had no gene match. CDR3 size: 12 residues. DNA for the CDR3: TGTGCCAGTACTAGCGGGAGTGTCATTCAGTACTTC. This encodes CASTSGSVIQYF.

The chain uses TRBV2 and TRBJ2-1, with a weak D call TRBD2 (5 bases). This CDR3 is 16 amino acids long. Germline loops: CDR1 SNHLY, CDR2 FYNNEI. V was clipped by 2 bases and J by 3 bases, with 14 bases between them. CDR3 sequence (DNA): TGTGCCAGCAGTGAAACCGGTCGGACTGTCTACAATGAGCAGTTCTTC. Encoded protein: CASSETGRTVYNEQFF.

This chain connects TRBV4-2 to TRBJ2-2; 14 bases are shared with TRBD2. Germline CDR1 and CDR2: LGHNA and YNFKEQ. This CDR3 has 21 residues. After removal of 4 bases from V and 4 bases from J, the junction contained 17 bases not matched to a gene. CDR3 DNA: TGTGCCAGCAGCCGACTCGGGACTAGCGGGAGTAGGGGGTTGGGCACCGGGGAGCTGTTTTTT. This translates into CASSRLGTSGSRGLGTGELFF.

V is TRBV9 and J is TRBJ2-5; 7 positions match TRBD2. With 3 bases clipped from V and 7 bases from J, the junction kept 9 bases outside the gene matches. Germline assignment: CDR1 SGDLS and CDR2 YYNGEE. CDR3 size: 14 residues. The CDR3: CASSASVAGATQYF. The CDR3 nucleotides read TGTGCCAGCAGCGCCTCGGTAGCGGGTGCGACCCAGTACTTC.

The V gene is TRBV5-1, the J gene TRBJ2-1; D gene unclear. V was cut by 4 bases and J by 9 bases, with 17 bases left in between. This CDR3 contains 14 residues. The V gene's germline CDR1 is SGHRS and CDR2 YFSETQ. The CDR3 nucleotides are TGCGCCAGCAGCCCCCGTGGGGATCACGGTGAGCAGTTCTTC. The encoded protein is CASSPRGDHGEQFF. The whole variable domain, filled in from reference TRBV5-1 and TRBJ2-1, reads KAGVTQTPRYLIKTRGQQVTLSCSPISGHRSVSWYQQTPGQGLQFLFEYFSETQRNKGNFPGRFSGRQFSNSRSEMNVSTLELGDSALYLCASSPRGDHGEQFFGPGTRLTVL.

V is TRBV6-5 and J is TRBJ2-7; no clear D. Germline V CDR1 and CDR2: MNHEY, SVGAGI. Between the trimmed V and J ends, which lost 6 bases and 1 base, there was a span of 10 bases. This CDR3 has 13 amino acids. Written as DNA, the CDR3 is TGTGCCAGCAGAGAAGGTGCGTCCTACGAGCAGTACTTC. Its protein product is CASREGASYEQYF.

The gene calls are TRBV6-5 and TRBJ1-5; D might be TRBD1 (6 bases). Germline-derived CDR1 and CDR2 are MNHEY and SVGAGI. This CDR3 is 14 amino acids long. V was cut by 3 bases and J by 6 bases, with 12 bases left in between. The CDR3 region has the DNA TGTGCCAGCAGTTATTTACAGGGCACTCAGCCCCAGCATTTT. This encodes CASSYLQGTQPQHF.

This sequence joins TRBV9 and TRBJ2-2; TRBD2 agrees at 8 bases. This CDR3 comprises 15 residues. V lost 4 bases, J lost 0 bases, and 2 bases stayed unmatched. Germline lookup yields CDR1 SGDLS and CDR2 YYNGEE. The CDR3 DNA is TGTGCCAGCAGCCCAGCGGGGGCGAACACCGGGGAGCTGTTTTTT. Translated, it gives CASSPAGANTGELFF.

CDR3 in DNA: TGTGACAGACGGGACAGGGCCCGTGGGGGCTCTGAAGCTTTCTTT. It is translated as CDRRDRARGGSEAFF. The chain uses TRBV12-5 and TRBJ1-1, with 9 nucleotides matching TRBD1. Germline-derived CDR1 and CDR2 are LGHNT and FRNRAP. This CDR3 region has 15 residues.

The chain has TRBV5-6 and TRBJ2-4, with 7 positions matching TRBD2. J gave up 5 bases and V 3 bases, and 11 bases lay outside the gene matches. There are 16 residues in the CDR3. CDR1 SGHDT and CDR2 YYEEEE come from the germline V gene. The CDR3 nucleotides read TGTGCCAGCAGCTGGTCTAGCGGCCTTGCCCAAAACATTCAGTACTTC. Its protein is CASSWSSGLAQNIQYF.

This sequence joins TRBV2 and TRBJ2-7; tentatively, D is TRBD1 (6 bases). The CDR3 extends over 12 amino acids. CDR1 SNHLY and CDR2 FYNNEI come from the germline V gene. Deletions cut 9 bases from V and 6 bases from J, with 15 bases between. CDR3 loop: CASNLQGSEQYF. In DNA, the CDR3 is TGTGCCAGTAACCTCCAGGGGAGCGAGCAGTACTTC.

This chain connects TRBV15 to TRBJ1-2; D gene ambiguous. From germline, CDR1 is LNHNV and CDR2 YYDKDF (reference sequence). V was clipped by 0 bases and J by 8 bases, with 16 bases between them. The CDR3 spans 15 residues. This CDR3 is CATSRDRVSVGGYTF. Written as DNA, the CDR3 is TGTGCCACCAGCAGAGATCGAGTCTCCGTGGGCGGCTACACCTTC.

The chain uses TRBV5-1 and TRBJ2-1; D perhaps matches TRBD2 (6 bases). The V gene's germline CDR1 is SGHRS and CDR2 YFSETQ. The CDR3 contains 16 residues. With 0 bases removed from V and 1 base from J, the gap between germline ends came to 11 bases. CDR3 in amino acids: CASSLEVGTSYNEQFF. The CDR3 DNA is TGCGCCAGCAGCTTGGAGGTCGGGACTTCCTACAATGAGCAGTTCTTC.

J is TRBJ2-7 and V is TRBV7-9, with unresolved D. CDR1 is SEHNR and CDR2 is FQNEAQ in the germline V gene (reference sequence). This CDR3 contains 11 residues. Trimming removed 3 bases at V and 9 bases at J, with 9 bases between. CDR3 in DNA: TGTGCCAGCAGCTTTTCTGAGGCGCAGTACTTC. This codes for CASSFSEAQYF.

The chain couples TRBV5-4 to TRBJ2-2; 11 bases match TRBD2. The V segment lost 0 bases and the J segment 5 bases; nucleotides outside the gene matches: 3. The CDR3 totals 16 residues. In germline, CDR1 is SGHNT, CDR2 YYREEE (reference sequence). CDR3 coding DNA: TGTGCCAGCAGCTTGGAACTAGCGGGAGTAACCGGGGAGCTGTTTTTT. Translation: CASSLELAGVTGELFF.

The chain carries TRBV10-3 and TRBJ1-2; no definite D call. Germline CDR1 and CDR2: ENHRY and SYGVKD. This CDR3 is 11 amino acids long. The V end lost 3 bases, the J end lost 8 bases, and 7 bases lay between the germline ends. DNA of the CDR3: TGTGCCATCAGTGACAAGAACGGCTACACCTTC. It specifies CAISDKNGYTF.